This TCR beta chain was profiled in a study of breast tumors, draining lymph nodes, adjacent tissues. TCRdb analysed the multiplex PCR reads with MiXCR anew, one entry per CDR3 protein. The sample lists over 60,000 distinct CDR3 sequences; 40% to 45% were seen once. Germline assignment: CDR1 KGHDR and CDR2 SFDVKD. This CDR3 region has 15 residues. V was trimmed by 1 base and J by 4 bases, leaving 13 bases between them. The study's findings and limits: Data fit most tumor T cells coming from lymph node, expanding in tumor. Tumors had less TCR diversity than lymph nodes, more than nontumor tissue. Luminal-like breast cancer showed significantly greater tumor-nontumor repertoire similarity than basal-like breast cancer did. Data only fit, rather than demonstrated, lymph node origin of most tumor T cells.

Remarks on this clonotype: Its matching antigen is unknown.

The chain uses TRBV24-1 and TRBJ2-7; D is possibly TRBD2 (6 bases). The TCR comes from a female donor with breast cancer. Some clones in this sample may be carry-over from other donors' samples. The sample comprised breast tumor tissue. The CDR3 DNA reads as TGTGCCACCAGTGATTTAGTGGGAGGAGAATACGAGCAGTACTTC. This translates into CATSDLVGGEYEQYF.